This entry concerns a single T cell receptor (beta chain). Its binding antigen is unknown. The sample holds no much larger clone one base away, and base qualities are not on file. The source of the sample is a study of T cell responses to AZD1222 COVID-19 vaccine (dated by TCRdb to about 2021). General notes on the study: Because spike-specific TCR depth and breadth did not differ between the two schedules, AZD1222 recipients who got a second dose at roughly 4 weeks were pooled with those who got a second dose at roughly 12 weeks. A total of 230 to 250 trial participants underwent TCR sequencing, of whom around 200 received two doses of AZD1222 and some 26 received two doses of the MenACWY control vaccine. Trial participants were enrolled into age subgroups of 18-55, 56-69 and 70-plus years, which contained around 140, 26 and 57 TCR-sequenced participants, respectively. Summary of the overall study and its limitations: In the small 56-69-year group, the increase in depth fell short of significance, most likely because of low power. Reportedly, almost half of the unique spike-specific TCRs recognized epitopes lying outside the regions that are mutated in the B.1.351 and B.1.1.7 variants. After two AZD1222 doses, spike-specific TCR breadth and depth were significantly higher than at day 0 and than in MenACWY recipients. Because no day 14 peak-response samples were available, repertoires were characterized only after the peak T cell response. Participants were mostly white British, with more females than males. The authors suggested clonal diversity may have been underestimated. Conclusions about previously exposed vaccinees were limited because only six AZD1222 recipients were SARS-CoV-2 seropositive at baseline. Vaccine-associated CD4 TCRs spanned the whole spike protein, with dominant responses in regions 160-218 and 743-854.

This specimen's time point label, interpreted: baseline before first vaccination. Vaccinee samples came from UK trials COV001 and COV002, including a single-blind randomized controlled phase 2/3 trial of AZD1222 (ChAdOx1 nCoV-19) in healthy adults. For TCRbeta chain sequencing, PBMC samples were collected from trial participants at day 0 and at day 28 after the second dose. The CDR3 regions of human TCRbeta chains were analyzed by immunosequencing. The authors processed their data as follows. TCRs in the repertoires were matched against a reference library of SARS-CoV-2-specific TCRs that had been generated with the MIRA antigen-specificity platform. Breadth was defined as the fraction of unique TCRs that were SARS-CoV-2-associated, and depth was defined as the fraction of total T cells that were SARS-CoV-2-associated. Using the MIRA data, each spike-specific TCR was mapped to the spike region that the TCR reacts to and placed in a CD4 or CD8 class. Log10-transformed breadth and depth values were compared by one-way ANOVA with Sidak's multiple comparisons tests. TCRdb took this table from immuneACCESS and kept in-frame rearrangements with V and J called. Such tables lack part of the clones; where checked against another copy, unresolved V genes explain under half of the gap, and the rest is unexplained. The V and J calls and clone size come from that table; D and trimming were worked out from the DNA. In this sample the table shows approximately 110,000 clones, approximately 84% of which occur a single time. About 7.4% of the sample is in the top ten clones.

Taken from cysteine to phenylalanine, the CDR3 has 16 residues. CDR3 DNA is the only sequence kept; it has 48 bases, read in frame from the first base. After removal of 4 bases from V and 8 bases from J, the junction retains 8 bases not matched to a gene. The CDR1 and CDR2 encoded by the germline V gene are KGHSH and LQKENI. This TCR was recovered from an adult in good health. The sequencing here drew on peripheral blood, taken on day 0 of AZD1222 vaccination. The V and J genes are TRBV18 and TRBJ2-1; 13 bases in the middle match TRBD2. The DNA reads TGTGCCAGCTCACTACGGACTAGCGGGGGAGTCGATGAGCAGTTCTTC. The resulting protein is CASSLRTSGGVDEQFF.